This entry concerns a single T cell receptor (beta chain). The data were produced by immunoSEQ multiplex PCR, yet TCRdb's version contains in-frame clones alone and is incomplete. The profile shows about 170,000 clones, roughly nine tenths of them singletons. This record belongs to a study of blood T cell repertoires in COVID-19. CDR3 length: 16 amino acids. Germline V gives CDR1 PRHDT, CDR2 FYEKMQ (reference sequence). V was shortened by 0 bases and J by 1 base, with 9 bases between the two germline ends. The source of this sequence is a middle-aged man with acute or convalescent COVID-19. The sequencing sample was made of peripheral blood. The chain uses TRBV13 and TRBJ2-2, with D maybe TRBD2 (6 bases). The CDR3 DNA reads TGTGCCAGCAGCTTAGGGGGGACTCTGAACACCGGGGAGCTGTTTTTT. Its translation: CASSLGGTLNTGELFF. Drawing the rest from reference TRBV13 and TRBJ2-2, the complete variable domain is AAGVIQSPRHLIKEKRETATLKCYPIPRHDTVYWYQQGPGQDPQFLISFYEKMQSDKGSIPDRFSAQQFSDYHSELNMSSLELGDSALYFCASSLGGTLNTGELFFGEGSRLTVL.